This entry lists 6 T cell receptor beta chains sequenced from one sample in a study of PD-1 blockade in mismatch repair-deficient tumors (dated by TCRdb to about 2017). In light of the paper, this sample's time point label describes: peripheral blood 12 weeks after first pembrolizumab dose. The library relied on the immunoSEQ multiplex PCR assay. The table was pulled from immuneACCESS by TCRdb, which kept in-frame rearrangements only. Such tables lose some clones; where checked, under half of the loss comes from unresolved V genes, and the rest has no known cause. The sample yields 75,000 to 85,000 clones; over 70% were counted once. The ten largest clones represent under 3% of the sample. The sample here was peripheral blood, taken 12 weeks after starting pembrolizumab. The source of these receptors is an adult with mismatch repair-deficient cancer.

In its sample, this clone was seen a few times. This chain joins TRBV29-1 and TRBJ2-5; D may be TRBD1 (6 bases). Germline CDR1 and CDR2: SQVTM and ANQGSEA. V shed 5 bases and J shed 7 bases, with 17 bases lying between them. The CDR3 is 13 residues long. The CDR3 loop reads CSVLGAAMWTQYF. The DNA for the CDR3 is TGCAGCGTTTTGGGGGCGGCTATGTGGACCCAGTACTTC. Full variable domain (remainder filled in from reference TRBV29-1 and TRBJ2-5): SAVISQKPSRDICQRGTSLTIQCQVDSQVTMMFWYRQQPGQSLTLIATANQGSEATYESGFVIDKFPISRPNLTFSTLTVSNMSPEDSSIYLCSVLGAAMWTQYFGPGTRLLVL.

This clone is a singleton in its sample. This chain joins TRBV9 and TRBJ2-7, with 8 positions matching TRBD1. Unmatched junction bases numbered 8, after V lost 4 bases and J lost 5 bases. This CDR3 has 14 amino acids. CDR1 is SGDLS and CDR2 is YYNGEE in the germline V gene. CDR3 protein: CASSKRTGFNEQYF. In nucleotides, the CDR3 is TGTGCCAGCAGCAAACGGACAGGGTTTAACGAGCAGTACTTC.

The chain joins TRBV2 to TRBJ1-2; 9 bases are shared with TRBD1. The V and J ends lost 6 bases and 5 bases, in that order; junction bases with no gene match: 7. CDR1 and CDR2 from the germline V gene are SNHLY and FYNNEI. CDR3 length: 14 amino acids. Here the CDR3 reads CASRGQGSSYGYTF. CDR3 in DNA: TGTGCCAGCAGAGGACAGGGGAGTAGTTATGGCTACACCTTC.

The chain uses TRBV6-5 and TRBJ2-1, with 14 nucleotides matching TRBD2. Germline CDR1 and CDR2: MNHEY and SVGAGI. V gave up 6 bases and J gave up 13 bases; unmatched junction bases: 8. This CDR3 has 14 amino acids. CDR3 region: CASSQGLAGVKQFF. CDR3 DNA sequence: TGTGCCAGCAGCCAGGGACTAGCGGGAGTTAAACAGTTCTTC.

The rearrangement joins TRBV2 to TRBJ2-5; D perhaps matches TRBD1 (5 bases). Germline values: CDR1 SNHLY, CDR2 FYNNEI. The ends were cut back, 3 bases at V and 0 bases at J, with 14 bases in the middle. The CDR3 sequence is 16 residues long. CDR3: CASSDPRATDQETQYF. CDR3 sequence (DNA): TGTGCCAGCAGTGACCCCAGGGCGACGGACCAAGAGACCCAGTACTTC.

The chain is built from TRBV7-3 and TRBJ2-3, with 7 bases matching TRBD2. Trimming at V came to 0 bases and at J to 3 bases, leaving 3 bases not matched to a gene. This CDR3 is built from 15 residues. Germline V gene sequence: CDR1 SGHTA, CDR2 FQGTGA. CDR3 nucleotides: TGTGCCAGCAGCTTAACGGGAGGGCCTACAGATACGCAGTATTTT. It yields the protein CASSLTGGPTDTQYF.